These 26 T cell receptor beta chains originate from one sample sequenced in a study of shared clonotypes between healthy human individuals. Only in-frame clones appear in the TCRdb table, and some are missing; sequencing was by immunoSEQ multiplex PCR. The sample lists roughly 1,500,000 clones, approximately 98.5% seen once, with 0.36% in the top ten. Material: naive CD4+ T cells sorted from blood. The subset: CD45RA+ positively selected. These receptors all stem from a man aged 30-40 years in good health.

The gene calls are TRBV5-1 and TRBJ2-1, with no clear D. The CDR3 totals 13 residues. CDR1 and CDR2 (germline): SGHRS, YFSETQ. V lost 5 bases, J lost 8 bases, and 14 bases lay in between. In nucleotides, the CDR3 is TGCGCCAGCAGTAGGGATCGGACGGATGAGCAGTTCTTC. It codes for CASSRDRTDEQFF.

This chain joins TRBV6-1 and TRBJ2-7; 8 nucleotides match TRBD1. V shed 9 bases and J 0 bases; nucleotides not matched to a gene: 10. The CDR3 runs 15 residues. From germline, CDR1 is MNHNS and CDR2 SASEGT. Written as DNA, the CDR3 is TGTGCCAGTTCTCGCGACAGGGGCGTCTCCTACGAGCAGTACTTC. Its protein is CASSRDRGVSYEQYF.

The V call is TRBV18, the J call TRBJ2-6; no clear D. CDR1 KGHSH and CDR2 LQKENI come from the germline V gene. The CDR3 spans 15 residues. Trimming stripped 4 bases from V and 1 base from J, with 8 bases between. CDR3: CASSQITSGANVLTF. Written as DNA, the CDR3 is TGTGCCAGCTCACAAATCACGTCTGGGGCCAACGTCCTGACTTTC.

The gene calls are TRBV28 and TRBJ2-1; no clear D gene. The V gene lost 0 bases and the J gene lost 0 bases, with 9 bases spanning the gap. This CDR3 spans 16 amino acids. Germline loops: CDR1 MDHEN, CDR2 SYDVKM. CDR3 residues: CASSLWGESSYNEQFF. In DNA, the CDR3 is TGTGCCAGCAGTTTATGGGGCGAAAGCTCCTACAATGAGCAGTTCTTC.

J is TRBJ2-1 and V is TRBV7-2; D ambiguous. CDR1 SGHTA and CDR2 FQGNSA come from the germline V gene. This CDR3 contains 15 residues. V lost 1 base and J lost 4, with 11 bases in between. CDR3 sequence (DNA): TGTGCCAGCAGCTTAGACGGCGGTTCTTACAATGAGCAGTTCTTC. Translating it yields CASSLDGGSYNEQFF.

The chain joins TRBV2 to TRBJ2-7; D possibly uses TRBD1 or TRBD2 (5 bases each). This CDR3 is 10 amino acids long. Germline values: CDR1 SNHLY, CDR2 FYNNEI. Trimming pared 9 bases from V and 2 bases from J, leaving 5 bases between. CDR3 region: CARGPYEQYF. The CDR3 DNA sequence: TGTGCCAGGGGACCCTACGAGCAGTACTTC.

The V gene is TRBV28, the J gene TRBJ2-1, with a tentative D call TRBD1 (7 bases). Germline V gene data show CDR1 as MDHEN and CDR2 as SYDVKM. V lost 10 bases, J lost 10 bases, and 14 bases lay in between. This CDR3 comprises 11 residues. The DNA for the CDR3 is TGTGCCACCAGGGGGGATTACGAGCAGTTCTTC. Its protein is CATRGDYEQFF.

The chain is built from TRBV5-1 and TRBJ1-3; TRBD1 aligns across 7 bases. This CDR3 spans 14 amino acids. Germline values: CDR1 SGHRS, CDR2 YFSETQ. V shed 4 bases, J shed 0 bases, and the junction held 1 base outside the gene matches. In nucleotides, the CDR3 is TGCGCCAGCAGCGGGGACAGCTCTGGAAACACCATATATTTT. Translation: CASSGDSSGNTIYF.

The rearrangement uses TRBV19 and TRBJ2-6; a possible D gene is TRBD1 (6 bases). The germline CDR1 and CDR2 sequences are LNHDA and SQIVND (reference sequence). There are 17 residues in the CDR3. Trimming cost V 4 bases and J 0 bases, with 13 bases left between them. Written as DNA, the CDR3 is TGTGCCAGTAGTAGACAGGTGGCCCGCTCTGGGGCCAACGTCCTGACTTTC. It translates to CASSRQVARSGANVLTF.

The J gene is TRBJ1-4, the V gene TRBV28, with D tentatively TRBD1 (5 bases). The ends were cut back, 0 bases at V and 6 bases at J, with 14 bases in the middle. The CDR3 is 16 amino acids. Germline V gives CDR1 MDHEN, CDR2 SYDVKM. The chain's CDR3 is CASSLWGGPVDEKLFF. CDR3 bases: TGTGCCAGCAGTTTATGGGGGGGACCTGTCGATGAAAAACTGTTTTTT. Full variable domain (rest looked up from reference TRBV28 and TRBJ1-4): DVKVTQSSRYLVKRTGEKVFLECVQDMDHENMFWYRQDPGLGLRLIYFSYDVKMKEKGDIPEGYSVSREKKERFSLILESASTNQTSMYLCASSLWGGPVDEKLFFGSGTQLSVL.

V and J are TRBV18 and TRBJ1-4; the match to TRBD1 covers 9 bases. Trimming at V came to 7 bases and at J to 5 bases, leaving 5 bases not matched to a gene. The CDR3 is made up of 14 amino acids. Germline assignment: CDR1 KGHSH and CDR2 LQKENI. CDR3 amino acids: CASLPGQGNEKLFF. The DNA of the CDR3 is TGTGCCAGCTTACCGGGACAGGGAAATGAAAAACTGTTTTTT.

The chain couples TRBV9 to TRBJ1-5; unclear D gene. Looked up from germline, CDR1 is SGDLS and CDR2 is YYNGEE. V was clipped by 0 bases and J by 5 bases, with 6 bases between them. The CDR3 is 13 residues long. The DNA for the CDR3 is TGTGCCAGCAGCGTAGTTGGCGATCAGCCCCAGCATTTT. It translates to CASSVVGDQPQHF.

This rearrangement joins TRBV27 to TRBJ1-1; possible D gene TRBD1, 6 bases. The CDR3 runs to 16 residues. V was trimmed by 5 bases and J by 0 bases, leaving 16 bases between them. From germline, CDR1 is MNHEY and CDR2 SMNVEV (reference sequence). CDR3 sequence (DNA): TGTGCCAGCAGTACAGGGTTTCTATCCATGAACACTGAAGCTTTCTTT. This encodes CASSTGFLSMNTEAFF.

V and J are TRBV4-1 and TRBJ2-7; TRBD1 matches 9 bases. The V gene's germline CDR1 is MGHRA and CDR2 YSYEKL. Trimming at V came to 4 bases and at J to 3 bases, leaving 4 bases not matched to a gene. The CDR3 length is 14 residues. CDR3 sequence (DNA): TGCGCCAGCAGCCCCCGGGACAGGGACTACGAGCAGTACTTC. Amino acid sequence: CASSPRDRDYEQYF.

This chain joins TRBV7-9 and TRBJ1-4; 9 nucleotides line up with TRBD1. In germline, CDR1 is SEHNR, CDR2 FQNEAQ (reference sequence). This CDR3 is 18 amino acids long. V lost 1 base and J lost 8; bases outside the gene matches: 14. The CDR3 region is CASSLDPPQQGAREKLFF. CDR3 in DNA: TGTGCCAGCAGCTTAGATCCCCCGCAACAGGGGGCCCGGGAAAAACTGTTTTTT.

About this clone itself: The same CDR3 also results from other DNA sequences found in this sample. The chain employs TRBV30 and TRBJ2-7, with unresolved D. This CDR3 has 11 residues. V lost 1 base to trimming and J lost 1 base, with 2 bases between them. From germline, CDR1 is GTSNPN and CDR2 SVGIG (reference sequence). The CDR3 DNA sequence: TGTGCCTGGAGTGGGTCCTACGAGCAGTACTTC. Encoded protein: CAWSGSYEQYF.

CDR3 amino acids: CASSVGASPETQYF. In DNA, the CDR3 is TGTGCCAGCAGCGTAGGCGCTAGCCCAGAGACCCAGTACTTC. The chain is built from TRBV9 and TRBJ2-5; TRBD2 might be the D (5 bases). V lost 0 bases and J 4 bases, leaving 10 bases between the germline ends. CDR3 size: 14 residues. Germline lookup yields CDR1 SGDLS and CDR2 YYNGEE.

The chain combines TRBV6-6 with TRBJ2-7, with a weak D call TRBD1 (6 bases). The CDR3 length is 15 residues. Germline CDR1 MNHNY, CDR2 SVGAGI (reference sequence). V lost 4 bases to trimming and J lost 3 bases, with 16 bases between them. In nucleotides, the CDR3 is TGTGCCAGCAGTTTCGAACAGGGCGCCGACTACGAGCAGTACTTC. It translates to CASSFEQGADYEQYF.

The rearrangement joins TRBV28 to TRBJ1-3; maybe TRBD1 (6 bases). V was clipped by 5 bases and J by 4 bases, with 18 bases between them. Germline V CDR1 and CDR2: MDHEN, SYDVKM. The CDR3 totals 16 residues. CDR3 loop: CASSSKAQGWGNTIYF. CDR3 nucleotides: TGTGCCAGCAGTAGTAAAGCCCAGGGGTGGGGAAACACCATATATTTT.

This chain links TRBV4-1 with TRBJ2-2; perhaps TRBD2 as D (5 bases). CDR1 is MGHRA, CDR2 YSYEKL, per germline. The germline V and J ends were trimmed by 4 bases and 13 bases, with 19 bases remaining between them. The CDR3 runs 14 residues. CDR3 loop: CASSLLLGIYGLFF. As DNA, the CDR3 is TGCGCCAGCAGCCTTCTACTAGGAATATATGGGCTGTTTTTT.

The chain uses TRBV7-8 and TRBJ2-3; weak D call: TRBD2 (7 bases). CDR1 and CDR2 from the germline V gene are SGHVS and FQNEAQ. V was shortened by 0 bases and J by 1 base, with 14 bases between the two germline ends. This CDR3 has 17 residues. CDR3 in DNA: TGTGCCAGCAGCTTAGCAGGGGGGGGCCTACGCACAGATACGCAGTATTTT. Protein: CASSLAGGGLRTDTQYF.

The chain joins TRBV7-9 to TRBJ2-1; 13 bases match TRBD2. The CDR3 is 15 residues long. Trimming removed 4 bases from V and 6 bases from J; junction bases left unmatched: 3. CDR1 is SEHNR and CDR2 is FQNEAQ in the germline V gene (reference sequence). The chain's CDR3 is CASSSRTSGSNEQFF. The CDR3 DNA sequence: TGTGCCAGCAGCTCAAGGACTAGCGGGAGCAATGAGCAGTTCTTC.

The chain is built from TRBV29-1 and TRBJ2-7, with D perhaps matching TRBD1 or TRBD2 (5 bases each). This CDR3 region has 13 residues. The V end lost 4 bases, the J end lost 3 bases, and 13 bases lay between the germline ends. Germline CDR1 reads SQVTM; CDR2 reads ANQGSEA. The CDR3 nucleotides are TGCAGCGTTGTTGTCTTGAGGGGCTACGAGCAGTACTTC. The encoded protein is CSVVVLRGYEQYF.

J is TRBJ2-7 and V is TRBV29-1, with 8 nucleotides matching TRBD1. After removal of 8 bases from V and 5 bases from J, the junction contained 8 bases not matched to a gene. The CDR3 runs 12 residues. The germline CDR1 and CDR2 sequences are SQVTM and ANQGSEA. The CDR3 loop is CSRQGRNHEQYF. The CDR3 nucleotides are TGCAGCCGACAGGGGCGGAACCACGAGCAGTACTTC.

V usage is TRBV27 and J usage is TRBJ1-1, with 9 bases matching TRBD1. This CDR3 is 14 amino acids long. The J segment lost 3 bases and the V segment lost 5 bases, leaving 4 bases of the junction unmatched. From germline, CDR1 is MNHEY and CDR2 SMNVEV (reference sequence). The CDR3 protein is CASSTWTGDTEAFF. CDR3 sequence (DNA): TGTGCCAGCAGTACATGGACAGGGGACACTGAAGCTTTCTTT.

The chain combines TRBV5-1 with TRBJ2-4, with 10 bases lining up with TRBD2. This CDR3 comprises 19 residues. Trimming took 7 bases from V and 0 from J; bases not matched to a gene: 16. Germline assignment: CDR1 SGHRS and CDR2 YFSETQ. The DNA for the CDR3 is TGCGCCAGCGAGGAGGGGGGACTAGCGAATCGCTTAGCCAAAAACATTCAGTACTTC. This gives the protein CASEEGGLANRLAKNIQYF.